This record looks at one T cell receptor (beta chain) sequence and its context. This record comes from a study of CD8+ T cells in alopecia areata. This CDR3 has 14 residues. V gave up 5 bases and J gave up 4 bases, with 15 bases separating them. Per germline, CDR1 SGHRS and CDR2 YFSETQ. Investigators isolated RNA and reverse transcribed it into cDNA to act as the sequencing template. The repertoire was sequenced with immunoSEQ multiplex PCR; TCRdb's copy has only in-frame clones and lacks some. The table has 140,000 to 150,000 clones, around 62% seen once. V is TRBV5-1 and J is TRBJ1-1; weak D call: TRBD1 (6 bases). The sample was CD8+ T cells sorted from blood. The clonotype was recovered from a human donor in good health. This chain's CDR3 is CASSPEQGGTEAFF. The CDR3 DNA reads TGCGCCAGCAGTCCAGAACAGGGCGGCACTGAAGCTTTCTTT.